What follows describes a single T cell receptor beta chain. The sample is drawn from a study of blood T cell repertoires in COVID-19. Overall study context: The United States, Italy and Spain supplied acute and convalescent COVID-19 samples. T cells, B-cell-depleted T cells, or PBMCs supplied cDNA or gDNA.

This CDR3 region has 16 residues. V was clipped by 1 base and J by 1 base, with 10 bases between them. The germline gives CDR1 SGHVS, CDR2 FQNEAQ. Per the authors' pipeline: From reference gene primer amplification, estimates of nucleated cell counts were derived. Only in-frame clones appear in the TCRdb table, and some are missing; sequencing was by immunoSEQ multiplex PCR. The D gene and trimming were derived from the DNA, and the V and J assignments and clone size from that table. The sample has about 240,000 clones; 70% to 90% are singletons. This clonotype was obtained from a man in his sixties with acute or convalescent COVID-19. Sequenced sample: peripheral blood. The rearrangement links TRBV7-8 to TRBJ2-2; a weak D match, TRBD1 (5 bases). CDR3 loop: CASSLGITGNTGELFF. In DNA, the CDR3 is TGTGCCAGCAGCTTAGGGATAACAGGGAACACCGGGGAGCTGTTTTTT.